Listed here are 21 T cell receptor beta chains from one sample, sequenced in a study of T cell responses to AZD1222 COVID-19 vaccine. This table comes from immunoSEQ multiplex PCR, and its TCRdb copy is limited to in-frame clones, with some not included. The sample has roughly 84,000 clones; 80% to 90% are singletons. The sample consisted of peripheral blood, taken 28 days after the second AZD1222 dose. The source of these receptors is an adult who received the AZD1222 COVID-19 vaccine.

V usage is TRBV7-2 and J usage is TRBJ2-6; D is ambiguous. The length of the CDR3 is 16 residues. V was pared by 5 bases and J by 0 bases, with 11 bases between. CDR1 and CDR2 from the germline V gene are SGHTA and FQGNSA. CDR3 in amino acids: CASSPGHSSGANVLTF. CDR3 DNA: TGTGCCAGCAGCCCTGGGCACAGCTCTGGGGCCAACGTCCTGACTTTC.

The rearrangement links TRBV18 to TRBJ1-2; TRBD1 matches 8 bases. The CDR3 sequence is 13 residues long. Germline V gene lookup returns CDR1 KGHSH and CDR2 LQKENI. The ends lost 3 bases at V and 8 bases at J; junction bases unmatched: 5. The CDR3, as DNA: TGTGCCAGCTCACCCGCGGACAGGGCAGGCTACACCTTC. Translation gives CASSPADRAGYTF. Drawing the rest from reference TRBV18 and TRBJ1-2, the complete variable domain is NAGVMQNPRHLVRRRGQEARLRCSPMKGHSHVYWYRQLPEEGLKFMVYLQKENIIDESGMPKERFSAEFPKEGPSILRIQQVVRGDSAAYFCASSPADRAGYTFGSGTRLTVV.

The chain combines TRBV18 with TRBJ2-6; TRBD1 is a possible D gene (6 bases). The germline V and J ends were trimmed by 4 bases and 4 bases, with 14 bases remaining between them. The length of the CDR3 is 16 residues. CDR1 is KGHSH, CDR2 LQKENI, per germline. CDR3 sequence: CASSQNRAPGANVLTF. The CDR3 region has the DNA TGTGCCAGCTCACAGAACAGGGCCCCGGGGGCCAACGTCCTGACTTTC. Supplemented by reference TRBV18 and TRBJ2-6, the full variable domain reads NAGVMQNPRHLVRRRGQEARLRCSPMKGHSHVYWYRQLPEEGLKFMVYLQKENIIDESGMPKERFSAEFPKEGPSILRIQQVVRGDSAAYFCASSQNRAPGANVLTFGAGSRLTVL.

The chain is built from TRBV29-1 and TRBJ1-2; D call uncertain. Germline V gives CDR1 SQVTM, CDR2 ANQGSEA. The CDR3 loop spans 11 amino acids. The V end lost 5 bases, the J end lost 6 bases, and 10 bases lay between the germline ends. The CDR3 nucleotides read TGCAGCGTTTGGGCAAAGGATGGCTACACCTTC. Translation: CSVWAKDGYTF.

The CDR3 DNA is TGCGCCAGCAGCCAAGAGAGGGGCAGGGCGAACTATGGCTACACCTTC. Amino acids: CASSQERGRANYGYTF. The chain uses TRBV4-3 and TRBJ1-2; D possibly corresponds to TRBD1 (5 bases). The V and J ends lost 0 bases and 2 bases respectively, with 13 bases between them. In germline, CDR1 is LGHNA, CDR2 YSLEER. This CDR3 region has 16 residues.

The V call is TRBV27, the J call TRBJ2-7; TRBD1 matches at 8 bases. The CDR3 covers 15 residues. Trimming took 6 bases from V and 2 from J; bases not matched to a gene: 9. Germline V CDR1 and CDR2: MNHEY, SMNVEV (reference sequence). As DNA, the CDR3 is TGTGCCAGCAGATCCCAAGACAGGGGTCCCTACGAGCAGTACGTC. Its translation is CASRSQDRGPYEQYV.

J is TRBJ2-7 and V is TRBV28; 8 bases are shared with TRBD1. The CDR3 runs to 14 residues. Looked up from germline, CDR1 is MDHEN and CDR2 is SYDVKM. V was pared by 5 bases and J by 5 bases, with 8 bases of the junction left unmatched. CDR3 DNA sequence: TGTGCCAGCAGTATCCTGGACAGGGAAAACGAGCAGTACTTC. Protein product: CASSILDRENEQYF. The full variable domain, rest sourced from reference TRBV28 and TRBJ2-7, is DVKVTQSSRYLVKRTGEKVFLECVQDMDHENMFWYRQDPGLGLRLIYFSYDVKMKEKGDIPEGYSVSREKKERFSLILESASTNQTSMYLCASSILDRENEQYFGPGTRLTVT.

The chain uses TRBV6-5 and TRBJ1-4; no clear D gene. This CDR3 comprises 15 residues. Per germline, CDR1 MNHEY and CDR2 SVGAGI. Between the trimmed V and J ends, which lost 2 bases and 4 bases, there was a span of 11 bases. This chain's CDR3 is CASSYGAGRNEKLFF. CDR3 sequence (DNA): TGTGCCAGCAGTTACGGTGCAGGTCGTAATGAAAAACTGTTTTTT.

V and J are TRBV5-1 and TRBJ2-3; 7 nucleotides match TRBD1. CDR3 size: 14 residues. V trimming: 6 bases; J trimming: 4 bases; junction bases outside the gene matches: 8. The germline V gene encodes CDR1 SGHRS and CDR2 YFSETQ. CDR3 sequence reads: CASTLQGIPDTQYF. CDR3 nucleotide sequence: TGCGCCAGCACCTTACAGGGGATCCCAGATACGCAGTATTTT.

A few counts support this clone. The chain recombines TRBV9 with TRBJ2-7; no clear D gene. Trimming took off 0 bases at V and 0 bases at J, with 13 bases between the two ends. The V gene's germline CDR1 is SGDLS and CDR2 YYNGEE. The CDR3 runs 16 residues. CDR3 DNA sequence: TGTGCCAGCAGCGTAGGAGGAAGCGTGAGCTCCTACGAGCAGTACTTC. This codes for CASSVGGSVSSYEQYF.

CDR3 in amino acids: CASSTSTATNEKLFF. CDR3 in DNA: TGTGCCAGCAGCACCTCGACAGCAACTAATGAAAAACTGTTTTTT. The chain has TRBV7-8 and TRBJ1-4; TRBD1 is a possible D gene (5 bases). Germline lookup yields CDR1 SGHVS and CDR2 FQNEAQ. With 5 bases removed from V and 0 bases from J, the gap between germline ends came to 10 bases. This CDR3 comprises 15 residues.

In DNA, the CDR3 is TGTGCCAGCAGCCCTAGCGGGAGGGGGTCGTATACGCAGTATTTT. Translating it yields CASSPSGRGSYTQYF. The chain employs TRBV5-4 and TRBJ2-3; 12 bases map to TRBD2. CDR3 length: 15 residues. The V segment lost 4 bases and the J segment 7 bases; nucleotides outside the gene matches: 7. CDR1 and CDR2 from the germline V gene are SGHNT and YYREEE (reference sequence). Based on the CDR3 plus reference TRBV5-4 and TRBJ2-3, the full variable domain is ETGVTQSPTHLIKTRGQQVTLRCSSQSGHNTVSWYQQALGQGPQFIFQYYREEENGRGNFPPRFSGLQFPNYSSELNVNALELDDSALYLCASSPSGRGSYTQYFGPGTRLTVL.

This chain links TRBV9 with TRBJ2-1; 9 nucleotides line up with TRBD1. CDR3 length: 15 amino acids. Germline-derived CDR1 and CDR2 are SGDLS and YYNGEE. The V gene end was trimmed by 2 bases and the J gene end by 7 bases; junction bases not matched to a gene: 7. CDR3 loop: CASSVDRGLGNEQFF. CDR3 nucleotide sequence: TGTGCCAGCAGCGTCGACAGGGGGTTAGGGAATGAGCAGTTCTTC. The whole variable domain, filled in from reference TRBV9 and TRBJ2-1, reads DSGVTQTPKHLITATGQRVTLRCSPRSGDLSVYWYQQSLDQGLQFLIQYYNGEERAKGNILERFSAQQFPDLHSELNLSSLELGDSALYFCASSVDRGLGNEQFFGPGTRLTVL.

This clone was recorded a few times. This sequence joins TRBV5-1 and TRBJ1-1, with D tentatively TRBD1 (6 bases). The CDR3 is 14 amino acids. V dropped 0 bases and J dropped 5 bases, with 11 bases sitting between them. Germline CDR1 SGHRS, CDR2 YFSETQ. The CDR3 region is CASSLVGGRTEAFF. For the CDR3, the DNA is TGCGCCAGCAGCTTGGTGGGGGGGCGAACTGAAGCTTTCTTT. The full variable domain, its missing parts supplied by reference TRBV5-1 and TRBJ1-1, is KAGVTQTPRYLIKTRGQQVTLSCSPISGHRSVSWYQQTPGQGLQFLFEYFSETQRNKGNFPGRFSGRQFSNSRSEMNVSTLELGDSALYLCASSLVGGRTEAFFGQGTRLTVV.

As DNA, the CDR3 is TGTGCCAGCAGTGAAAGAGATACTGGGACAGGGGTGAACACTGAAGCTTTCTTT. This translates into CASSERDTGTGVNTEAFF. This chain connects TRBV25-1 to TRBJ1-1, with 10 bases aligning to TRBD1. The V segment lost 2 bases and the J segment 0 bases; nucleotides outside the gene matches: 9. The CDR3 consists of 18 residues. In germline, CDR1 is MGHDK, CDR2 SYGVNS.

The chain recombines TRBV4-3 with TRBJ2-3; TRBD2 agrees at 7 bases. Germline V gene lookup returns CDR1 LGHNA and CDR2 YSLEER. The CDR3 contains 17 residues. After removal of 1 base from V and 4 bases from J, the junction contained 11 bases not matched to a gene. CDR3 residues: CASSQAEPAGASDTQYF. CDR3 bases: TGCGCCAGCAGCCAAGCCGAGCCGGCGGGAGCCTCAGATACGCAGTATTTT.

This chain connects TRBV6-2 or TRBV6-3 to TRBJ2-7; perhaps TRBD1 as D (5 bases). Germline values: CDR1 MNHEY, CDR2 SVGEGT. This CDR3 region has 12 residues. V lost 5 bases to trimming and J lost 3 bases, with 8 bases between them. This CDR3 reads CASSGAIYEQYV. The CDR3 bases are TGTGCCAGCAGTGGGGCGATCTACGAGCAGTACGTC.

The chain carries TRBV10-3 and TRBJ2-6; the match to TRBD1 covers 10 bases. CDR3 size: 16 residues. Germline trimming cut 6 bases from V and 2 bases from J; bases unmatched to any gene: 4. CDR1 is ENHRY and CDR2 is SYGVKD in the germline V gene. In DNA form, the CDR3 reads TGTGCCATCAGCCTCGGACAGGGGGCTGGGGCCAACGTCCTGACTTTC. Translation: CAISLGQGAGANVLTF.

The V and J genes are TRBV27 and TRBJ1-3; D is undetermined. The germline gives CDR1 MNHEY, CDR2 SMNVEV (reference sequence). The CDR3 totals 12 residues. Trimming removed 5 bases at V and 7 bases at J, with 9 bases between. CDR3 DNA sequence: TGTGCCAGCAGTGACTATAGTAACACCATATATTTT. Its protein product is CASSDYSNTIYF.

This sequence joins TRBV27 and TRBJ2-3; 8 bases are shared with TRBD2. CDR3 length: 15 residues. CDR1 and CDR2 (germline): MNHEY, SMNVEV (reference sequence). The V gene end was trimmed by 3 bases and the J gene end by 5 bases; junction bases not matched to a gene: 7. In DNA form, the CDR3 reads TGTGCCAGCAGTTTGACGGGAGGGCCGATAGATACGCAGTATTTT. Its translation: CASSLTGGPIDTQYF.

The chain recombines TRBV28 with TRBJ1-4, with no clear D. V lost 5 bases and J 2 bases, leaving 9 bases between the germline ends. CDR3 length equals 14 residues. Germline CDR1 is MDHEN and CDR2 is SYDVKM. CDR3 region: CASSLVRTNEKLFF. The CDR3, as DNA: TGTGCCAGCAGTCTCGTTAGGACTAATGAAAAACTGTTTTTT.